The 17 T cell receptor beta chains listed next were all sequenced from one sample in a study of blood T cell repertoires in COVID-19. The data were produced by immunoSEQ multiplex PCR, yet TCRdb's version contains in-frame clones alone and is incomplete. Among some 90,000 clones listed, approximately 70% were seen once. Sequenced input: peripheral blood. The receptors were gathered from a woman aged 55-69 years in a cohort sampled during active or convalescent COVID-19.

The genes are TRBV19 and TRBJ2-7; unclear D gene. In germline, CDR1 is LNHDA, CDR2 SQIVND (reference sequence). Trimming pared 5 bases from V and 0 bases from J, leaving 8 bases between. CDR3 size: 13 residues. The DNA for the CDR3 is TGTGCCAGTAGTCGAGTTAACTCCTACGAGCAGTACTTC. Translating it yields CASSRVNSYEQYF.

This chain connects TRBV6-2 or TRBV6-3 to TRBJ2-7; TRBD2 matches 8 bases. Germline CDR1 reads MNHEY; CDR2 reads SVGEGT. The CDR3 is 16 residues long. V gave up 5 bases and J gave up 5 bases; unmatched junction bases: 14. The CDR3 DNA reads TGTGCCAGCAGTCGGGGGGGCTCCTATTTGGTCCACGAGCAGTACTTC. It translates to CASSRGGSYLVHEQYF.

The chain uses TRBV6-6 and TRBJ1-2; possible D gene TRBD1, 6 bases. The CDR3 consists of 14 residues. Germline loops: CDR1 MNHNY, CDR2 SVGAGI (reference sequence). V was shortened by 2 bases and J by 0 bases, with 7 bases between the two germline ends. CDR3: CASSYGTTNYGYTF. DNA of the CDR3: TGTGCCAGCAGTTACGGGACAACTAACTATGGCTACACCTTC.

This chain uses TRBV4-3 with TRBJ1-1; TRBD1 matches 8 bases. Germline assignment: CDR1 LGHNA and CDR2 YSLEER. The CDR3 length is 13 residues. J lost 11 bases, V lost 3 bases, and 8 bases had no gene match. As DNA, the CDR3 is TGCGCCAGCAGCCAGAGGACAGGGACTGTGGCTTTCTTT. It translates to CASSQRTGTVAFF.

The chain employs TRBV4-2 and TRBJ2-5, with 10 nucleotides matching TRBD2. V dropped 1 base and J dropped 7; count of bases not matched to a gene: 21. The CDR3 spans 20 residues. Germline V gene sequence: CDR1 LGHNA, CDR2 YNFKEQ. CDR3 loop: CASSQGPLAGEGKKAGTQYF. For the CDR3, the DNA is TGTGCCAGCAGCCAAGGACCGCTAGCGGGGGAGGGCAAAAAGGCGGGGACCCAGTACTTC.

The CDR3: CATSRGTVDYGYTF. The CDR3, as DNA: TGTGCCACCAGCAGAGGAACAGTCGACTATGGCTACACCTTC. This chain uses TRBV15 with TRBJ1-2; no reliable D call. Trimming left V 1 base short and J 3 bases short, with 9 bases between. The V gene's germline CDR1 is LNHNV and CDR2 YYDKDF (reference sequence). The CDR3 loop spans 14 amino acids. Combining the CDR3 with reference TRBV15 and TRBJ1-2 gives the whole variable domain DAMVIQNPRYQVTQFGKPVTLSCSQTLNHNVMYWYQQKSSQAPKLLFHYYDKDFNNEADTPDNFQSRRPNTSFCFLDIRSPGLGDTAMYLCATSRGTVDYGYTFGSGTRLTVV.

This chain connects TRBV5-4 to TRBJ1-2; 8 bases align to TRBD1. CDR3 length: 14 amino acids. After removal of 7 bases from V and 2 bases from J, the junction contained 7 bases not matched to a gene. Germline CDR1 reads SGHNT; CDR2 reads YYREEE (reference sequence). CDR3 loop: CASGSGQENYGYTF. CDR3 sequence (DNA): TGTGCCAGCGGCTCGGGACAGGAGAACTATGGCTACACCTTC.

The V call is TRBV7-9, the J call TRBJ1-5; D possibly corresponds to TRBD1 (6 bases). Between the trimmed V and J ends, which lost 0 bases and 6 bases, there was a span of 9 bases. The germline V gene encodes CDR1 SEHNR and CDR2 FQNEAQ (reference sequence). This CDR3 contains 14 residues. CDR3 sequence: CASSLAGGSQPQHF. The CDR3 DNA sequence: TGTGCCAGCAGCTTAGCAGGGGGAAGTCAGCCCCAGCATTTT.

Here the CDR3 DNA reads TGTGCCAGCAGCTTACGTCGGCTAGATAAGCGCCACGAGCAGTACTTC. Translation gives CASSLRRLDKRHEQYF. This chain links TRBV13 with TRBJ2-7; D remains ambiguous. The germline V and J ends were trimmed by 2 bases and 5 bases, with 19 bases remaining between them. The germline gives CDR1 PRHDT, CDR2 FYEKMQ (reference sequence). The CDR3 contains 16 residues.

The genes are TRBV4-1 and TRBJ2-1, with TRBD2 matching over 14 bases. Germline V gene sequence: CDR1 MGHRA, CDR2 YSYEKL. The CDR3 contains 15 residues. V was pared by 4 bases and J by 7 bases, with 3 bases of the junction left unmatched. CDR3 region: CASSPGLAGVNEQFF. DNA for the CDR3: TGCGCCAGCAGCCCGGGACTAGCGGGGGTTAATGAGCAGTTCTTC.

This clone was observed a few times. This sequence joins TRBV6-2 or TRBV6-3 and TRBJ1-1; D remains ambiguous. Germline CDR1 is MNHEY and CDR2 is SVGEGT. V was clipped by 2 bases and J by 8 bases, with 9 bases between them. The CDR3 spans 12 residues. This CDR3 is CASSYVSGEAFF. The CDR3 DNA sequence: TGTGCCAGCAGTTACGTATCCGGGGAAGCTTTCTTT.

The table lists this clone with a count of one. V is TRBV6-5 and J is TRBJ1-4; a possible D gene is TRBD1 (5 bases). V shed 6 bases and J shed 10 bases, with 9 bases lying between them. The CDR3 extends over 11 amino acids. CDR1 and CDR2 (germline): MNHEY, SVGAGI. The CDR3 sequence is CASSGGGKLFF. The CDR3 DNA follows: TGTGCCAGCAGCGGGGGGGGAAAACTGTTTTTT.

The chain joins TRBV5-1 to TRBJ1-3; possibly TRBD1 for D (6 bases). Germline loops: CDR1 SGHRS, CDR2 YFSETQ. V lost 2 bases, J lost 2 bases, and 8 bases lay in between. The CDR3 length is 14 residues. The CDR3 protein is CASSFQGPGNTIYF. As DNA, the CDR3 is TGCGCCAGCAGCTTTCAGGGGCCTGGAAACACCATATATTTT.

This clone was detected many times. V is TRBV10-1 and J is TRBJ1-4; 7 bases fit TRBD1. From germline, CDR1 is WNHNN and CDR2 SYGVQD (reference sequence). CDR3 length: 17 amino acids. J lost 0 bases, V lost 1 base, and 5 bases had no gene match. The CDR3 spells CASSEWGTDTTNEKLFF. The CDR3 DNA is TGCGCCAGCAGTGAGTGGGGGACAGACACAACTAATGAAAAACTGTTTTTT.

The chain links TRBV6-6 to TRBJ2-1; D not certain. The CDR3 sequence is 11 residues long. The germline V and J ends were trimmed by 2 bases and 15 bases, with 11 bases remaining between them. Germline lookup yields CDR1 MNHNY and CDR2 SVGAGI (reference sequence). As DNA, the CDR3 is TGTGCCAGCAGTTACCCCCCTTTTTGGTTCTTC. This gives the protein CASSYPPFWFF.

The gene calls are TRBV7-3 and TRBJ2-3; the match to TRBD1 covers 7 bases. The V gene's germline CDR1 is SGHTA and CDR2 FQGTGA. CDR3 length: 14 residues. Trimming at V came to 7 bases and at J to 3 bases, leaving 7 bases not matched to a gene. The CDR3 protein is CASNSGQETDTQYF. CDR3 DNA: TGTGCCAGCAACTCCGGACAGGAAACAGATACGCAGTATTTT.

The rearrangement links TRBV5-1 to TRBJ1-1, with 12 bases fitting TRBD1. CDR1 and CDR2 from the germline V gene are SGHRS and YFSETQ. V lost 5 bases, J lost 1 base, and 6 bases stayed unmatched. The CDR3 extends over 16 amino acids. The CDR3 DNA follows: TGCGCCAGCAGAACCCCGGGACAGGGGGCGAACACTGAAGCTTTCTTT. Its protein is CASRTPGQGANTEAFF.